This TCR beta chain stems from a study of blood T cell repertoires in COVID-19. Study context: Samples of COVID-19 (acute and convalescent) were obtained from the United States, Italy and Spain.

The length of the CDR3 is 16 residues. Per the germline V gene, CDR1 is SGHNT and CDR2 is YENEEA. The V segment lost 3 bases and the J segment 7 bases; nucleotides outside the gene matches: 10. This clone has only one observation. In the study's own analysis: Quantification of nucleated cells was approximated via reference gene primer amplification. Data came from immunoSEQ multiplex PCR; TCRdb stores just in-frame clones and leaves some out. From that table come the V and J calls and clone size; the DNA was used to work out D and trimming. The table has around 62,000 clones, 84% seen once. This sequence was found in a middle-aged man with active COVID-19. Sequencing input: peripheral blood. The chain recombines TRBV11-3 with TRBJ2-2, with 8 positions matching TRBD1. The CDR3 DNA reads TGTGCCAGCAGCTTTTTCGGACAGGGCTATATCGGGGAGCTGTTTTTT. This encodes CASSFFGQGYIGELFF. The complete variable domain, with remaining parts taken from reference TRBV11-3 and TRBJ2-2, reads EAGVVQSPRYKIIEKKQPVAFWCNPISGHNTLYWYLQNLGQGPELLIRYENEEAVDDSQLPKDRFSAERLKGVDSTLKIQPAELGDSAVYLCASSFFGQGYIGELFFGEGSRLTVL.